These T cell receptor beta chains were read from a single sample in a study of blood T cells in healthy people across ages. Each CDR3 protein is one row after TCRdb ran MiXCR on the 5' RACE reads. The table shows approximately 780,000 distinct CDR3 sequences, with approximately 24% occurring only once. The same data also went into a second study, on T cells of mothers and their children.

Sequencing was done on a sample of blood. These receptors originate from a boy younger than 18 in good health. Both conserved end residues are part of each CDR3. The D gene is left open where the match is weak. Clone size is shown for a subset of rows, as once, few, many or a class of expanded clone.

D gene	J gene	CDR3 length	clone size	V gene	CDR3 DNA	CDR3 protein
.	TRBJ1-4	16	few	TRBV6-5	TGTGCCAGCAGTTACTCTTTTGGGGCAACTAATGAAAAACTGTTTTTT	CASSYSFGATNEKLFF
.	TRBJ1-1	15	.	TRBV12-3/TRBV12-4	TGTGCCAGCAGCCCGGGGGGACTTGGTAGCACTGAAGCTTTCTTT	CASSPGGLGSTEAFF
.	TRBJ2-7	14	.	TRBV28	TGTGCCAGCAGTTGGTTGCAGGGCACCTACGAGCAGTACTTC	CASSWLQGTYEQYF
TRBD1	TRBJ2-5	15	few	TRBV11-1	TGTGCCAGCAGCTACCGACAGGGGGACTCTGAGACCCAGTACTTC	CASSYRQGDSETQYF
.	TRBJ2-5	15	few	TRBV6-1	TGTGCCAGCAGTGAAATTTGGGGGGCGCAAGAGACCCAGTACTTC	CASSEIWGAQETQYF
.	TRBJ1-4	16	.	TRBV4-1	TGCGCCAGCAGCCAAGATTTCGGACCCGCTAATGAAAAACTGTTTTTT	CASSQDFGPANEKLFF
.	TRBJ2-7	15	many	TRBV5-5	TGTGCCAGCAGCCGTGGGCGCCATCGCTTCGACGAGCAGTACTTC	CASSRGRHRFDEQYF
.	TRBJ1-2	14	.	TRBV6-5	TGTGCCAGCAGTTACTTGAGTTCTAACTATGGCTACACCTTC	CASSYLSSNYGYTF
.	TRBJ2-1	15	.	TRBV12-5	TGTGCTAGTGGTTTGGTATTAGAGGCCATCAATGAGCAGTTCTTC	CASGLVLEAINEQFF
TRBD2	TRBJ2-1	13	once	TRBV15	TGTGCCACCGGACTAGCGGAAAACAATGAGCAGTTCTTC	CATGLAENNEQFF
.	TRBJ2-5	15	few	TRBV6-2/TRBV6-3	TGTGCCAGCAGTTCGTCCAGACCGGCCCCCCGGACCCAGTACTTC	CASSSSRPAPRTQYF
.	TRBJ2-2	16	few	TRBV20-1	TGCAGTGCTGCAAGGATGGGCCGGGAGAACACCGGGGAGCTGTTTTTT	CSAARMGRENTGELFF
TRBD1	TRBJ1-4	16	once	TRBV6-6	TGTGCCAGCAGTCCTAACCGAGACAGGGGGACTGAAAAACTGTTTTTT	CASSPNRDRGTEKLFF
TRBD2	TRBJ2-2	15	.	TRBV7-3	TGTGCCAGCAGTTCCCCGGGACTAGCGGCCGGGGAGCTGTTTTTT	CASSSPGLAAGELFF
.	TRBJ2-1	13	.	TRBV29-1	TGCAGCGCCAGGACAGCCTCCTACAATGAGCAGTTCTTC	CSARTASYNEQFF
.	TRBJ2-1	15	.	TRBV24-1	TGTGCCACCAGTGATTTAGGGGACACTGACAATGAGCAGTTCTTC	CATSDLGDTDNEQFF
.	TRBJ2-7	14	.	TRBV29-1	TGCAGCGTTGAAGCGGGGGAGACCTCCTACGAGCAGTACTTC	CSVEAGETSYEQYF
.	TRBJ2-1	15	.	TRBV6-6	TGTGCCAGCAGTTACTCGATACCAGAGTACAATGAGCAGTTCTTC	CASSYSIPEYNEQFF
.	TRBJ2-5	15	.	TRBV7-3	TGTGCCAGCAGCTTAAATCCGGGGGTAATGGAGACCCAGTACTTC	CASSLNPGVMETQYF
.	TRBJ2-7	14	.	TRBV6-5	TGTGCCAGCAGTTACTCTGAAACAGACTACGAGCAGTACTTC	CASSYSETDYEQYF
.	TRBJ1-2	14	.	TRBV30	TGTGCCTGGAGGGAACAGGGTAGTTCTTATGGCTACACCTTC	CAWREQGSSYGYTF
.	TRBJ2-6	17	.	TRBV7-3	TGTGCCAGCAGCTTAACGCCCGCTGGCTCTGGGGCCAACGTCCTGACTTTC	CASSLTPAGSGANVLTF
.	TRBJ1-6	12	few	TRBV5-1	TGCGCCAGCAGCTTGGACGGTTCACCCCTCCACTTT	CASSLDGSPLHF
.	TRBJ2-7	15	few	TRBV4-1	TGCGCCAGCAGCCTCCTCCTAGGACCGAACTACGAGCAGTACTTC	CASSLLLGPNYEQYF
.	TRBJ2-3	18	.	TRBV29-1	TGCAGCGTTGAAGATCGGTCGGGTTATGTTTCTAGCACAGATACGCAGTATTTT	CSVEDRSGYVSSTDTQYF
.	TRBJ2-7	15	.	TRBV12-3/TRBV12-4	TGTGCCAGCAGTTTGGTGAGAATCGGTTCCTTCGAGCAGTACTTC	CASSLVRIGSFEQYF
.	TRBJ2-5	15	few	TRBV10-3	TGTGCCATCAGTGGCACCCATACTAGCAGGGAGACCCAGTACTTC	CAISGTHTSRETQYF
TRBD1	TRBJ2-5	14	few	TRBV10-3	TGTGCCATCAGAAAGGGACAGAACCAAGAGACCCAGTACTTC	CAIRKGQNQETQYF
.	TRBJ2-5	13	.	TRBV7-9	TGTGCCAGCAGCAAGGCCCACCAAGAGACCCAGTACTTC	CASSKAHQETQYF
TRBD2	TRBJ2-1	16	few	TRBV7-9	TGTGCCAGCAGCCCAAGTAACGGGGGGACTTACAATGAGCAGTTCTTC	CASSPSNGGTYNEQFF
.	TRBJ1-1	16	few	TRBV5-1	TGCGCCAGCAGCTTTTCCCCCGGACGGGCGAACACTGAAGCTTTCTTT	CASSFSPGRANTEAFF
.	TRBJ2-1	14	few	TRBV9	TGTGCCAGCAGCGGGGGGGTCTCGGGTAATGAGCAGTTCTTC	CASSGGVSGNEQFF
.	TRBJ2-5	12	.	TRBV24-1	TGTGCCACCAGTGGAAACCATGAGACCCAGTACTTC	CATSGNHETQYF
TRBD2	TRBJ2-3	14	.	TRBV10-3	TGTGCCATCACGGCTAGCGGGGGGGCAGATACGCAGTATTTT	CAITASGGADTQYF
.	TRBJ2-5	13	.	TRBV2	TGTGCCAGCGGGACTTTCGTCGGGGAGACCCAGTACTTC	CASGTFVGETQYF
.	TRBJ1-1	12	few	TRBV13	TGTGCCAGCACCTCGCCATACACTGAAGCTTTCTTT	CASTSPYTEAFF
.	TRBJ2-5	12	.	TRBV20-1	TGCAGTGCGAGAGAGGGTCAAGAGACCCAGTACTTC	CSAREGQETQYF
TRBD1	TRBJ2-7	16	.	TRBV7-3	TGTGCCAGCAGCTTAAGAGCCGGGACAGGGGTATACGAGCAGTACTTC	CASSLRAGTGVYEQYF
.	TRBJ1-5	13	.	TRBV7-2	TGTGCCAGCAGCCCGAGGGGTGAACAGCCCCAGCATTTT	CASSPRGEQPQHF
TRBD2	TRBJ2-1	14	.	TRBV20-1	TGCAGTGCTAGAGAACTAGCGGTCTACAATGAGCAGTTCTTC	CSARELAVYNEQFF
TRBD1	TRBJ1-4	17	.	TRBV27	TGTGCCGGCAGACGGACAGGGGTAACCGTAACTAATGAAAAACTGTTTTTT	CAGRRTGVTVTNEKLFF
.	TRBJ1-1	17	.	TRBV7-8	TGTGCCAGCAGCTTCGCCCGTTTTCGGGCGTGGAACACTGAAGCTTTCTTT	CASSFARFRAWNTEAFF
.	TRBJ1-1	13	few	TRBV27	TGTGCCAGCAGTCCCCGGACGGGAGAGGTGGCTTTCTTT	CASSPRTGEVAFF
.	TRBJ1-4	15	few	TRBV7-6	TGTGCCAGCAGCTCTTCGACAGCCCTGGCGGAAAAACTGTTTTTT	CASSSSTALAEKLFF
TRBD1	TRBJ2-7	13	few	TRBV5-5	TGTGCCAGCAGCCGGGACAGCCCCTACGAGCAGTACTTC	CASSRDSPYEQYF
.	TRBJ2-7	16	.	TRBV12-3/TRBV12-4	TGTGCCAGCAGTGATGTGGTCTCAGTCTACTCCTACGAGCAGTACTTC	CASSDVVSVYSYEQYF
TRBD1	TRBJ1-4	14	.	TRBV12-3/TRBV12-4	TGTGCCAGCACCAAGGACAGGTCGTATGAAAAACTGTTTTTT	CASTKDRSYEKLFF
.	TRBJ1-4	14	few	TRBV4-2	TGTGCCAGCAGCCAACTGGACGACGGCGGAAAACTGTTTTTT	CASSQLDDGGKLFF
.	TRBJ2-6	14	.	TRBV27	TGTGCCGACTGGGGTCCCTCTGGGGCCAACGTCCTGACTTTC	CADWGPSGANVLTF
.	TRBJ1-3	12	.	TRBV12-3/TRBV12-4	TGTGCCAGCAGCCTCAGGGCAAACACCATATATTTT	CASSLRANTIYF
TRBD2	TRBJ2-5	16	.	TRBV2	TGTGCCAGCAGTGTCCGGGGGGGCGTTCCCCCAGAGACCCAGTACTTC	CASSVRGGVPPETQYF
.	TRBJ1-4	16	.	TRBV7-3	TGTGCCAGAGCCGGGACCGTCGACCTGACTAATGAAAAACTGTTTTTT	CARAGTVDLTNEKLFF
TRBD1	TRBJ2-5	14	.	TRBV28	TGTGCCAGCAGCCAGGGACAGTCTCCAGAGACCCAGTACTTC	CASSQGQSPETQYF